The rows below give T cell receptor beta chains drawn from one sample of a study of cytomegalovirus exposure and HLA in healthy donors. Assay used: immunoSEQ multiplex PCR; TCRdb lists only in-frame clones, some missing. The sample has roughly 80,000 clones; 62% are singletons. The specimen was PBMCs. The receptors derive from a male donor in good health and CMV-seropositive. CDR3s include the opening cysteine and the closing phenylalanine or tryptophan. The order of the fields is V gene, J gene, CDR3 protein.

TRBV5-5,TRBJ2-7,CARSLQGRGVYEQYF
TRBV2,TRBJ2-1,CASSAPGLAGHNEQFF
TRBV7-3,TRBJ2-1,CASRRTSGGAGEQFF
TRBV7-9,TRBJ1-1,CSSSYPEGGSMNTEAFF
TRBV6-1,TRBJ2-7,CASSGVVGRESYEQYF
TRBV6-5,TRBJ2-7,CASRPAGSYEQYF
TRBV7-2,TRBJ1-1,CASSWDIPNTEAFF
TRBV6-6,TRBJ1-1,CASSYPVARRSEAFF
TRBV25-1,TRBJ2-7,CASSFQGAAEQYF
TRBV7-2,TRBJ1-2,CASSKDRAGGYTF
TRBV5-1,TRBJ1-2,CASSLDTNYGYTF
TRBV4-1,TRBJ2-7,CASSQDTQGTYEQYF
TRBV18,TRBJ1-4,CASSPNIQTTNEKLFF
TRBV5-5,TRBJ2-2,CASSHVDRSDTGELFF
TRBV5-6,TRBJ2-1,CASSLFVGGPVPEQFF
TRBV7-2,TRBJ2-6,CASSYLGRAGANVLTF
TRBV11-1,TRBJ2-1,CASSELAGGGYNEQFF
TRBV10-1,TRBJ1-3,CASSQFCTIYF
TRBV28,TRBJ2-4,CASSSTVSVAKNIQYF
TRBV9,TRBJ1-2,CASSPDGLYGYTF
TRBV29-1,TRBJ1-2,CSVEDRTGALANYGYTF
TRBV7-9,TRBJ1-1,CASSLELEITEAFF